The present entry profiles one TCR beta chain with its context. This clone was seen just once. Its cognate antigen has yet to be identified. Per-nucleotide qualities are absent, and no much larger clonotype sits a single base away. Here V drops 5 bases and J drops 8 bases, and the junction holds 4 bases not matched to any gene. Spanning cysteine to phenylalanine, the CDR3 consists of 13 amino acids. Just CDR3 DNA is preserved here, 39 bases in frame from base 1. CDR1 and CDR2, looked up from the germline V gene, are MNHNS and SASEGT. The receptor library was made with the immunoSEQ multiplex PCR assay. For the multiplex PCR, a mixture combining 60 forward primers for TCR Vbeta segments and 13 reverse primers for TCR Jbeta segments was used. The CDR3 region of rearranged TCR beta genes was amplified from genomic DNA with a multiplex PCR assay. Amplified TCR beta libraries were sequenced as 87-base-pair reads on the Illumina HiSeq System. Per the source publication's procedure: In a later analysis, around 80 million unique TCR beta chains were counted across the 500 to 850 repertoires, and approximately 11 million of these chains were shared by at least two donors. Raw reads were error-corrected and collapsed into unique sequences by a nearest-neighbor algorithm in which closely related sequences were merged to remove PCR and sequencing errors. CDR3 sequences were aligned to IMGT reference sequences to assign V, D and J gene segments. Each retained sequence needed at least a six-nucleotide match to both a V gene segment and a J gene segment. A rearrangement counted as productive if the CDR3 had no stop codons and remained in frame with V and J, and every other rearrangement counted as non-productive. Following IMGT convention, CDR3 was defined as the stretch from the second conserved V-encoded cysteine up to the conserved J-encoded phenylalanine. The earlier analysis of 500 to 750 of the donors excluded any sequence lacking an unambiguous match to a single V gene segment. In an earlier analysis of 450 to 750 of the donors, a V segment was called functional when productive rearrangements were above 56.7%, and segregating when the standard deviation between donors exceeded 5%. To diagnose cytomegalovirus status from the catalog of TCR beta chain sequences, a statistical classification framework was built. In a later analysis, TCR nucleotide sequences were compared against IMGT/GENE-DB human TR gene sequences so that V and J genes could be assigned. Using the TCRdist pipeline, a later analysis assigned CDR3 sequences along with most-parsimonious VDJ recombination scenarios. A later analysis defined each TCR beta chain by its CDR3 amino acid sequence plus V-gene family, and excluded reads lacking a unique V-gene family. As a way to deal with suspected cross-contamination and a sequencing artifact, a later analysis dropped hundreds of nucleotide sequences that were highly shared and had low generation probability. A later analysis calculated a clonal expansion index for each public chain from normalized within-repertoire ranks of inferred template counts. In a later analysis, generation probabilities were computed with a VDJ recombination model fitted to out-of-frame rearrangements, and the resulting probabilities were checked against IGoR. Hypergeometric tests were used in a later analysis to score TCR-TCR, TCR-HLA and TCR-CMV co-occurrence, with a repertoire-size bias correction applied to the TCR pairs. To estimate false discovery rates, a later analysis permuted the HLA or CMV assignments 20 times. In a later analysis, co-occurring TCRs were grouped with DBSCAN, and TCRdist sequence similarity was added when clustering was performed within HLA-allele-positive subsets. For co-occurrence clustering, repertoires with fewer than 30,000 or more than 120,000 public chains were excluded, along with about five repertoires with anomalous nucleotide sharing. This immuneACCESS table, as held by TCRdb, lists in-frame sequences with V and J called but not all clones. Of the missing ones, under half trace to an unresolved V gene in checked studies; the others have no known cause. V, J and clone size derive from that table, while D and trimming were established from the DNA sequence. The sample profile shows 110,000 to 150,000 clones; roughly 80% of them were found once. The ten biggest clones cover around 3% of the sample.

In total, around 600 healthy bone marrow donors made up the cohort. At the time of sampling, all cohort members were nominally healthy, though unrecorded immune exposures were likely present. The donor tested CMV seronegative and was one of the 352 seronegative cohort members. A peripheral blood sample was collected from each donor, and TCR beta sequencing was performed on peripheral blood mononuclear cells. The Qiagen DNeasy Blood Extraction Kit was used to extract genomic DNA from the blood cell samples. This specimen belongs to a study of cytomegalovirus exposure and HLA in healthy donors (TCRdb year 2017). Describing the broader study: An earlier analysis of about 530 of the donors reported under 300 Gb of sequence data and 117 million unique TCR beta sequences obtained from about 179 million T cells. In a later analysis, previously published TCR beta repertoires from 550 to 700 donors were re-analyzed and high-resolution HLA genotyping was added so that TCR occurrence patterns could be studied. Roughly five DR-DQ haplotypes were handled as single units for association and clustering, since linkage in the cohort was strong. The study profiled the T cell repertoires of 666 subjects by immunosequencing and related them to cytomegalovirus serostatus. Besides the first cohort of under 700 subjects, a separate validation cohort made up of roughly 120 different subjects was used. The later analysis used no new phenotypic data to find candidate immune exposures, relying instead on TCR beta sequences and their occurrence across donors. The study was designed to test whether signatures of past pathogen exposure could be identified by cataloging public T cell receptors. To decide whether each TCR beta V gene segment behaved as functional or pseudogenic, an earlier analysis of 587 of the donors relied on high-throughput TCR beta sequencing. Among about 400 genotyped donors of the cohort, an average of approximately 220,000 unique TCR beta nucleotide sequences was sequenced per donor, of which 15% to 20% were non-productive. An early release that covered around 590 HLA-typed donors contained around 330 gigabases of sequencing data and 85 million to 100 million unique TCR sequences. Both class I and class II loci were covered by HLA typing, at four-digit resolution. Donor age, sex, ethnicity and CMV serostatus were collected together with the repertoire data. Genome-wide SNP genotypes for about 65% of the 666 donors were used in a later genetic analysis, which treated that subset as a discovery cohort. Typing coverage varied by locus: roughly 620-640 donors for A, B, C, DRB1 and DQB1; approximately 500 for DQA1; around 610 for DPA1; roughly 450 for DPB1. To predict cytomegalovirus infection status, the study combined high-throughput TCR immunosequencing, statistical association of individual TCRs with disease status, and machine learning. All discovery cohort repertoires had been generated using a single sequencing platform. Of the roughly 400 genotyped donors, 65% to 90% fell in the genetic ancestry cluster associated with self-reported Caucasian donors.

General conclusions and limits of the study: At a false discovery rate of 0.05, a later analysis linked under 20,000 TCR beta sequences to specific HLA alleles. In the study, 150 to 200 TCR beta chains were listed as associated with cytomegalovirus. The authors suggested that the approach could potentially be generalized to other disease states and immunological phenotypes. Assigning TCR associations to individual alleles was difficult when HLA alleles, especially DR and DQ, strongly co-occurred. Because HLA typing was missing for some donors at each locus, association tests included only the typed subset. Some IMGT-functional V segments, including TRBV6-2 and TRBV6-3, could not be distinguished by the 87-base-pair reads and were therefore excluded. Presence/absence analyses assumed roughly uniform sequencing depth across donors, an assumption that may not hold. A cluster of highly shared sequence variants was judged likely to be a technical artifact of the sequencing pipeline. The earlier analysis of 450 to 700 of the donors excluded around 17 rarely observed V segments, including chromosome 9 orphons, because counts were too low. A later analysis found that most CMV-associated TCR beta chains appeared HLA-restricted, with HLA associations seemingly driven largely by CMV exposure. Compared with the 666-donor mean, donors in an Asian-associated ancestry cluster had fewer N-insertions in productive TCRs, according to a later genetic analysis. Only TCR beta chains were sequenced in this cohort, and the absence of alpha or paired-chain data limited detectable features. According to a later analysis, parvovirus B19, influenza, CMV and Epstein-Barr virus appeared linked to several top co-occurrence clusters. An earlier analysis of some 560 of the donors showed that most TCR beta V segments appeared in productive rearrangements either about 87% or about 30% of the time, which broadly matched IMGT annotations. According to a later analysis, TCR association rates differed among HLA loci, with DRB1 alleles showing the most associated TCRs and HLA-C alleles showing the fewest. CMV serostatus was the only immune exposure information available for the cohort. Cytomegalovirus status was reported to be diagnosed by the classifier with high specificity and sensitivity in both the original and validation cohorts. In a later analysis, HLA-associated TCR beta chains were found to be more clonally expanded and to have lower generation probabilities than equally common non-associated chains. In a later genetic analysis, a missense DCLRE1C variant was associated with V-gene and J-gene trimming of TCR beta chains, and the association was replicated in an independent cohort. In vitro tests confirmed that a few of the cytomegalovirus-associated TCR beta chains recognize cytomegalovirus antigens. Linkage disequilibrium might explain the correlated functional status among segregating V segments, but an unknown experimental factor could not be excluded. Across donors, most TCR sequences were observed very rarely, whereas some public TCRs were present in many individuals. A further reported finding was that TCR beta sequences accurately predicted the HLA-A and HLA-B alleles for most subjects in the first cohort.

The chain links TRBV6-1 with TRBJ2-1; 9 nucleotides in the junction match TRBD1. This clonotype was sampled from a female donor in good health and CMV-seronegative. Specimen: PBMCs. The CDR3: CASSTTGGDEQFF. The nucleotide sequence is TGTGCCAGCAGTACTACAGGGGGCGATGAGCAGTTCTTC.